These 3 T cell receptor beta chains originate from one sample sequenced in a study of blood T cell repertoires in COVID-19. TCRdb's copy holds only in-frame clones and misses some; the assay was immunoSEQ multiplex PCR. The sample holds just over 300,000 clones, around 89% seen once. Sequenced input: PBMCs or T cells enriched from blood (not recorded which). The receptors originated from a young woman with acute COVID-19.

This clone was seen only once. This sequence joins TRBV2 and TRBJ2-7; 7 nucleotides align to TRBD1. The CDR3 extends over 13 amino acids. The V gene's germline CDR1 is SNHLY and CDR2 FYNNEI. V dropped 6 bases and J dropped 4; count of bases not matched to a gene: 6. CDR3 loop: CASSGDSEYEQYF. For the CDR3, the DNA is TGTGCCAGCAGCGGGGACAGCGAGTACGAGCAGTACTTC.

This chain connects TRBV28 to TRBJ1-2; D is ambiguous. The CDR3 contains 12 residues. Germline V gene data show CDR1 as MDHEN and CDR2 as SYDVKM. V was pared by 3 bases and J by 9 bases, with 11 bases between. Here the CDR3 reads CASSLVRERYTF. The CDR3 DNA follows: TGTGCCAGCAGTTTGGTTAGGGAGCGCTACACCTTC.

Comment on this clone: One junction end disagrees with the germline gene, perhaps due to a read error. The V call is TRBV12-3 or TRBV12-4, the J call TRBJ1-1; a weak D match, TRBD1 (6 bases). CDR3 length: 11 residues. The DNA for the CDR3 is TGTGCCAGCAGTTTGGGGGCCTGGAGTATCTTT. Its protein is CASSLGAWSIF.